This passage covers 23 T cell receptor beta chains from one sample sequenced in a study of blood T cell repertoires in COVID-19. TCRdb keeps only in-frame clones here, not all; method: immunoSEQ multiplex PCR. The table includes a few hundred thousand clones, around 87% detected once. Sequencing was carried out using peripheral blood. These receptors were collected from a woman in her thirties who had recovered from COVID-19.

The chain combines TRBV7-6 with TRBJ1-5, with TRBD1 matching 8 bases. CDR1 is SGHVS and CDR2 is FNYEAQ in the germline V gene. The V and J ends lost 2 bases and 4 bases, in that order; junction bases with no gene match: 4. CDR3 size: 15 residues. CDR3: CASSLRDRPNQPQHF. For the CDR3, the DNA is TGTGCCAGCAGCTTAAGGGACAGGCCTAATCAGCCCCAGCATTTT. Drawing the rest from reference TRBV7-6 and TRBJ1-5, the complete variable domain is GAGVSQSPRYKVTKRGQDVALRCDPISGHVSLYWYRQALGQGPEFLTYFNYEAQQDKSGLPNDRFSAERPEGSISTLTIQRTEQRDSAMYRCASSLRDRPNQPQHFGDGTRLSIL.

The chain recombines TRBV9 with TRBJ2-7; tentative D call: TRBD1 (5 bases). Germline values: CDR1 SGDLS, CDR2 YYNGEE. Trimming pared 2 bases from V and 2 bases from J, leaving 11 bases between. This CDR3 has 14 amino acids. In nucleotides, the CDR3 is TGTGCCAGCAGCGTCGCCTCGACAGCCTACGAGCAGTACTTC. Protein sequence: CASSVASTAYEQYF.

The chain has TRBV6-5 and TRBJ1-1; D unresolved. The V and J ends lost 5 bases and 6 bases respectively, with 10 bases between them. This CDR3 is 12 amino acids long. Germline CDR1 and CDR2: MNHEY and SVGAGI. CDR3 nucleotides: TGTGCCAGCAGTCCCCGGTTCGCTGAAGCTTTCTTT. This translates into CASSPRFAEAFF.

The chain joins TRBV5-6 to TRBJ2-5, with a weak D call TRBD1 (7 bases). The V and J ends lost 4 bases and 2 bases respectively, with 21 bases between them. Germline V gene sequence: CDR1 SGHDT, CDR2 YYEEEE. This CDR3 contains 17 residues. CDR3 loop: CASSPAGQLGTQETQYF. CDR3 bases: TGTGCCAGCAGCCCGGCGGGACAGCTGGGGACACAAGAGACCCAGTACTTC.

The chain carries TRBV7-2 and TRBJ2-5; 7 bases agree with TRBD2. Germline V CDR1 and CDR2: SGHTA, FQGNSA. J lost 5 bases, V lost 1 base, and 7 bases had no gene match. The CDR3 contains 15 residues. The CDR3 region has the DNA TGTGCCAGCAGCTTAGATTGGCGGGGGTATGAGACCCAGTACTTC. Protein product: CASSLDWRGYETQYF.

V and J are TRBV7-8 and TRBJ1-1, with a possible D match to TRBD1 (6 bases). V gave up 5 bases and J gave up 5 bases, with 15 bases separating them. The CDR3 totals 14 residues. In germline, CDR1 is SGHVS, CDR2 FQNEAQ. CDR3 DNA: TGTGCCAGCAGCCCGCGCGAGGGGACAACTGAAGCTTTCTTT. Its protein product is CASSPREGTTEAFF.

This clone has just one count. The CDR3 sequence is CASSVQTGGPTDTQYF. The DNA of the CDR3 is TGTGCCAGCAGCGTTCAAACGGGAGGGCCCACAGATACGCAGTATTTT. V and J are TRBV9 and TRBJ2-3, with 8 positions matching TRBD2. In germline, CDR1 is SGDLS, CDR2 YYNGEE. With 2 bases clipped from V and 2 bases from J, the junction kept 7 bases outside the gene matches. This CDR3 has 16 residues.

This clone has ten or more counts. The rearrangement links TRBV10-3 to TRBJ2-6, with D maybe TRBD2 (6 bases). V dropped 0 bases and J dropped 0 bases, with 6 bases sitting between them. The CDR3 is 16 amino acids. Germline V CDR1 and CDR2: ENHRY, SYGVKD. The CDR3 DNA follows: TGTGCCATCAGTGAGTCGGGGGGCTCTGGGGCCAACGTCCTGACTTTC. The encoded protein is CAISESGGSGANVLTF.

The J gene is TRBJ2-3, the V gene TRBV19, with D perhaps matching TRBD2 (7 bases). V was clipped by 1 base and J by 6 bases, with 20 bases between them. The CDR3 spans 17 residues. Germline V CDR1 and CDR2: LNHDA, SQIVND (reference sequence). The CDR3 spells CASSIASGGSWLDTQYF. DNA of the CDR3: TGTGCCAGTAGTATAGCCTCGGGGGGCAGCTGGTTGGATACGCAGTATTTT.

The chain is built from TRBV5-1 and TRBJ2-3; D gene ambiguous. Germline assignment: CDR1 SGHRS and CDR2 YFSETQ. This CDR3 spans 14 amino acids. V gave up 4 bases and J gave up 0 bases, with 9 bases separating them. CDR3 coding DNA: TGCGCCAGCAGCGAGCCGTCAAGCACAGATACGCAGTATTTT. It specifies CASSEPSSTDTQYF. The full variable domain, with the rest looked up from reference TRBV5-1 and TRBJ2-3, is KAGVTQTPRYLIKTRGQQVTLSCSPISGHRSVSWYQQTPGQGLQFLFEYFSETQRNKGNFPGRFSGRQFSNSRSEMNVSTLELGDSALYLCASSEPSSTDTQYFGPGTRLTVL.

CDR3 sequence (DNA): TGTGCCAGCAGCTGGACAGCGGGAAACGAGCAGTACTTC. Amino acid sequence: CASSWTAGNEQYF. The chain carries TRBV5-4 and TRBJ2-7; D might be TRBD2 (7 bases). The CDR3 has 13 residues. The germline CDR1 and CDR2 sequences are SGHNT and YYREEE (reference sequence). The germline V and J ends were trimmed by 3 bases and 5 bases, with 12 bases remaining between them.

This chain links TRBV4-1 with TRBJ2-3; D possibly corresponds to TRBD1 (6 bases). Germline CDR1 MGHRA, CDR2 YSYEKL. V dropped 6 bases and J dropped 0 bases, with 22 bases sitting between them. The CDR3 sequence is 18 residues long. CDR3 sequence reads: CASSLEPRQATSTDTQYF. In DNA form, the CDR3 reads TGCGCCAGCAGTCTTGAGCCGAGACAGGCCACTAGCACAGATACGCAGTATTTT.

The chain is built from TRBV5-1 and TRBJ1-6; the D is unclear. The CDR3 extends over 17 amino acids. CDR1 and CDR2 from the germline V gene are SGHRS and YFSETQ. The V end lost 3 bases, the J end lost 5 bases, and 18 bases lay between the germline ends. CDR3 protein: CASSSSVTQSDNSPLHF. The CDR3 nucleotides are TGCGCCAGCAGCTCCTCGGTCACCCAGAGCGATAATTCACCCCTCCACTTT. The full variable domain, completed using reference TRBV5-1 and TRBJ1-6, is KAGVTQTPRYLIKTRGQQVTLSCSPISGHRSVSWYQQTPGQGLQFLFEYFSETQRNKGNFPGRFSGRQFSNSRSEMNVSTLELGDSALYLCASSSSVTQSDNSPLHFGNGTRLTVT.

This rearrangement joins TRBV5-1 to TRBJ1-4; weak D call: TRBD1 (6 bases). The CDR3 sequence is 14 residues long. CDR1 and CDR2 (germline): SGHRS, YFSETQ. Trimming took off 3 bases at V and 8 bases at J, with 14 bases between the two ends. The CDR3 loop is CASSSSGVREKLFF. DNA of the CDR3: TGCGCCAGCAGCTCTTCAGGGGTGAGAGAAAAACTGTTTTTT.

A few counts support this clone. The chain joins TRBV27 to TRBJ2-3; 8 bases are shared with TRBD2. The CDR3 consists of 15 residues. V was pared by 7 bases and J by 4 bases, with 10 bases of the junction left unmatched. The germline CDR1 and CDR2 sequences are MNHEY and SMNVEV (reference sequence). CDR3 DNA: TGTGCCAGCATGGTCGGGGGGGCTGTCCCAGATACGCAGTATTTT. This translates into CASMVGGAVPDTQYF.

The genes are TRBV27 and TRBJ2-1; D is unresolved. Trimming took 2 bases from V and 8 from J, leaving 10 bases between them. The CDR3 length is 13 residues. The germline CDR1 and CDR2 sequences are MNHEY and SMNVEV (reference sequence). DNA for the CDR3: TGTGCCAGCAGTTTACCTCCCAGCGATGAGCAGTTCTTC. Protein product: CASSLPPSDEQFF.

The chain recombines TRBV9 with TRBJ2-1, with 10 bases identical to TRBD2. Germline CDR1 and CDR2: SGDLS and YYNGEE. V dropped 0 bases and J dropped 8; count of bases not matched to a gene: 8. The CDR3 has 16 amino acids. CDR3 coding DNA: TGTGCCAGCAGCGTAGGAGCGGGAGGGCCCGGAGATGAGCAGTTCTTC. It codes for CASSVGAGGPGDEQFF. The variable domain in full, with the rest retrieved from reference TRBV9 and TRBJ2-1, is DSGVTQTPKHLITATGQRVTLRCSPRSGDLSVYWYQQSLDQGLQFLIQYYNGEERAKGNILERFSAQQFPDLHSELNLSSLELGDSALYFCASSVGAGGPGDEQFFGPGTRLTVL.

V is TRBV5-1 and J is TRBJ2-7; 8 nucleotides agree with TRBD1. The CDR3 loop spans 14 amino acids. V lost 4 bases to trimming and J lost 2 bases; unmatched junction nucleotides: 5. The germline V gene has CDR1 SGHRS and CDR2 YFSETQ. CDR3 in amino acids: CASSQRQGTYEQYF. CDR3 sequence (DNA): TGCGCCAGCAGCCAAAGACAGGGGACCTACGAGCAGTACTTC.

The genes are TRBV5-1 and TRBJ1-1; D not resolved. The CDR3 length is 13 residues. The V gene's germline CDR1 is SGHRS and CDR2 YFSETQ. Between the trimmed V and J ends, which lost 3 bases and 2 bases, there was a span of 8 bases. CDR3 sequence (DNA): TGCGCCAGCAGCTGGGAGGCTAACACTGAAGCTTTCTTT. Translating gives CASSWEANTEAFF. Variable domain in full (rest from reference TRBV5-1 and TRBJ1-1): KAGVTQTPRYLIKTRGQQVTLSCSPISGHRSVSWYQQTPGQGLQFLFEYFSETQRNKGNFPGRFSGRQFSNSRSEMNVSTLELGDSALYLCASSWEANTEAFFGQGTRLTVV.

The V call is TRBV9, the J call TRBJ2-7; TRBD1 matches at 7 bases. After removal of 0 bases from V and 1 base from J, the junction contained 4 bases not matched to a gene. The CDR3 has 15 residues. CDR1 is SGDLS and CDR2 is YYNGEE in the germline V gene. The CDR3 loop reads CASSVAGGQSYEQYF. CDR3 in DNA: TGTGCCAGCAGCGTAGCAGGGGGTCAATCCTACGAGCAGTACTTC.

The rearrangement uses TRBV2 and TRBJ1-5; 9 bases agree with TRBD1. The trim removed 7 bases at V and 3 bases at J, leaving 7 bases unmatched. This CDR3 is 15 amino acids long. The V gene's germline CDR1 is SNHLY and CDR2 FYNNEI. The CDR3 DNA sequence: TGTGCCAGCACTCTCGACAGGGGGTTCAATCAGCCCCAGCATTTT. Its translation is CASTLDRGFNQPQHF.

The chain uses TRBV7-9 and TRBJ1-2, with a weak D call TRBD1 (5 bases). Germline CDR1 is SEHNR and CDR2 is FQNEAQ (reference sequence). With 4 bases removed from V and 1 base from J, the gap between germline ends came to 7 bases. The CDR3 covers 13 residues. CDR3 sequence reads: CASSYDSNYGYTF. In DNA, the CDR3 is TGTGCCAGCAGCTATGACAGTAACTATGGCTACACCTTC.

V gene TRBV4-1 combines with J gene TRBJ2-3; 7 bases are shared with TRBD2. In germline, CDR1 is MGHRA, CDR2 YSYEKL. There are 15 residues in the CDR3. The V segment lost 1 base and the J segment 1 base; nucleotides outside the gene matches: 2. CDR3 DNA sequence: TGCGCCAGCAGCCAAGGGCTAGCGGGCACAGATACGCAGTATTTT. Residues: CASSQGLAGTDTQYF.